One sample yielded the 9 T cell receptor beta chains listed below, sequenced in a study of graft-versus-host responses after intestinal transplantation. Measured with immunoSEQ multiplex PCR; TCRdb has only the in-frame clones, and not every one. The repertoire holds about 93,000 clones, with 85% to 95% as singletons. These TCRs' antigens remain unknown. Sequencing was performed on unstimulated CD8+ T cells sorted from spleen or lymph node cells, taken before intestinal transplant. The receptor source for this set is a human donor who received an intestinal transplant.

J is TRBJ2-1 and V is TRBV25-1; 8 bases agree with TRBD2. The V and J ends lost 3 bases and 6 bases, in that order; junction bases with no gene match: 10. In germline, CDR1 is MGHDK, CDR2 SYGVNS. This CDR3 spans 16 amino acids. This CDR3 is CASSDTAGAGFNEQFF. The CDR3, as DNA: TGTGCCAGCAGTGATACAGCGGGAGCAGGGTTCAATGAGCAGTTCTTC.

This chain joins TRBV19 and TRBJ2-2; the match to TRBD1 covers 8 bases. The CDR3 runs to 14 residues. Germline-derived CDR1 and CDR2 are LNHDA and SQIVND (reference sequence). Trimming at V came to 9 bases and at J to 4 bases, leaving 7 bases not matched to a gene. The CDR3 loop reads CASSRGLGTGELFF. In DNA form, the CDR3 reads TGTGCCAGCAGCAGGGGGCTCGGCACCGGGGAGCTGTTTTTT. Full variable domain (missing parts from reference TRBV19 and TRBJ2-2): DGGITQSPKYLFRKEGQNVTLSCEQNLNHDAMYWYRQDPGQGLRLIYYSQIVNDFQKGDIAEGYSVSREKKESFPLTVTSAQKNPTAFYLCASSRGLGTGELFFGEGSRLTVL.

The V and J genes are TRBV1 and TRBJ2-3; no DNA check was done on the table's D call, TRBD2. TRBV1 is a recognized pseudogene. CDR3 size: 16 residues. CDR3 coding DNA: TGCACCAGCAGCCCCCCCTCCCCGGGGATGACAGATACGCAGTATTTT. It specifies CTSSPPSPGMTDTQYF.

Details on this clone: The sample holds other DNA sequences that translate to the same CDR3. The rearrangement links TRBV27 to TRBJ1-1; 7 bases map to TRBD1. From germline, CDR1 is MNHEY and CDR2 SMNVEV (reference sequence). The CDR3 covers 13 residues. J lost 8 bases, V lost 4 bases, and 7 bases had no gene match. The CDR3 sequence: CASSSGMDREAFF. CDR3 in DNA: TGTGCCAGCAGTTCCGGAATGGACAGGGAAGCTTTCTTT.

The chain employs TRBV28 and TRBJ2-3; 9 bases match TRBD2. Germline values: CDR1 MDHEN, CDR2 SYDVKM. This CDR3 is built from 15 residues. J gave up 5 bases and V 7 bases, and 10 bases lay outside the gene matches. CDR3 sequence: CASKGAGGVIDTQYF. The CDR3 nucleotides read TGTGCCAGCAAGGGAGCGGGAGGAGTCATAGATACGCAGTATTTT.

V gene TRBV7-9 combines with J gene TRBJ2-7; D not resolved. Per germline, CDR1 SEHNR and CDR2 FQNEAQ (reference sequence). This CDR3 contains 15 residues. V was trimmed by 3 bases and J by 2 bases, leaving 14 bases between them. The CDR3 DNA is TGTGCCAGCAGCTTTTCCGGAGACTTCACCTACGAGCAGTACTTC. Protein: CASSFSGDFTYEQYF. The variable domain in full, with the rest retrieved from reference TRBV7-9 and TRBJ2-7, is DTGVSQNPRHKITKRGQNVTFRCDPISEHNRLYWYRQTLGQGPEFLTYFQNEAQLEKSRLLSDRFSAERPKGSFSTLEIQRTEQGDSAMYLCASSFSGDFTYEQYFGPGTRLTVT.

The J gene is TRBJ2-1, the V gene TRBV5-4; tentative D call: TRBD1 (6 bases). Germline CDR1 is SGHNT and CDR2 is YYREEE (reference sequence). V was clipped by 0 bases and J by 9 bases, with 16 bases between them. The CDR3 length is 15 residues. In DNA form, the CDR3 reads TGTGCCAGCAGCTTGGGCAGATCACAGGGCGGTGAGCAGTTCTTC. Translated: CASSLGRSQGGEQFF.

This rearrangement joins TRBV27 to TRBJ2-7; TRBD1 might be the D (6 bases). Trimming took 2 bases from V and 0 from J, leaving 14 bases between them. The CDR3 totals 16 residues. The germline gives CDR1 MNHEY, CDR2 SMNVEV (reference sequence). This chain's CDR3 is CASSLLAGAPSYEQYF. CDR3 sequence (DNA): TGTGCCAGCAGTTTACTTGCAGGGGCGCCCTCCTACGAGCAGTACTTC.

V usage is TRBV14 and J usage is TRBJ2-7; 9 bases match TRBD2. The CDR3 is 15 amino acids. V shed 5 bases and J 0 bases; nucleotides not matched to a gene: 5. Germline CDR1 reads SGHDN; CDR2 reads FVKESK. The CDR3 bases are TGTGCCAGCAGCGATACGACTAGCGGCTCCTACGAGCAGTACTTC. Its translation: CASSDTTSGSYEQYF.